This is a list of T cell receptor beta chains from one sample in a study of cytomegalovirus exposure and HLA in healthy donors. Libraries were prepared by immunoSEQ multiplex PCR; TCRdb keeps only in-frame clonotypes and omits some of them. The data contain about 150,000 clones, around 84% of them singletons. Sequences were obtained from PBMCs. These receptors originate from a woman under 30 in good health and CMV-seronegative. Both conserved end residues are part of each CDR3. The order of the fields is clone size, V gene, D gene, J gene, CDR3 protein, CDR3 DNA. A D gene is named only where the DNA matches it firmly. Clone sizes are given selectively: once, few, many, or a class where the clone is expanded.

>NA|TRBV4-2|TRBD1|TRBJ1-1
CASSSRQGVSEAFF
TGTGCCAGCAGCTCGCGACAGGGAGTCTCTGAAGCTTTCTTT
>NA|TRBV15|TRBD2|TRBJ2-1
CATSSQTVAGLNEQFF
TGTGCCACCAGCAGCCAGACGGTAGCGGGGCTCAATGAGCAGTTCTTC
>few|TRBV6-4|TRBD2|TRBJ2-3
CASSGLAGADTQYF
TGTGCCAGCAGTGGACTAGCGGGAGCAGATACGCAGTATTTT
>NA|TRBV28|TRBD1|TRBJ2-7
CASRGTGSAYEQYF
TGTGCCAGCAGAGGGACAGGGAGCGCCTACGAGCAGTACTTC
>NA|TRBV5-1|TRBD1|TRBJ1-4
CASSPTGGSNEKLFF
TGCGCCAGCAGCCCCACAGGGGGCTCCAATGAAAAACTGTTTTTT
>once|TRBV7-9|TRBD2|TRBJ2-3
CASSSFSGRTTDTQYF
TGTGCCAGCAGCTCCTTCAGCGGGAGAACCACAGATACGCAGTATTTT
>NA|TRBV7-2|TRBD2|TRBJ2-7
CASSTLAGGYEQYF
TGTGCCAGCAGCACACTAGCGGGGGGTTACGAGCAGTACTTC
>NA|TRBV18|NA|TRBJ2-6
CASSRDSGANVLTF
TGTGCCAGCTCACGAGACTCTGGGGCCAACGTCCTGACTTTC
>NA|TRBV5-1|NA|TRBJ1-3
CASSPRGTPSGNTIYF
TGCGCCAGCAGCCCCCGGGGAACACCCTCTGGAAACACCATATATTTT
>NA|TRBV7-9|TRBD1|TRBJ2-7
CASSPWDRGRYEQYF
TGTGCCAGCAGCCCCTGGGACAGGGGGCGTTACGAGCAGTACTTC
>NA|TRBV2|TRBD2|TRBJ2-1
CASSWMGLAAYNEQFF
TGTGCCAGCAGTTGGATGGGACTAGCGGCCTACAATGAGCAGTTCTTC
>NA|TRBV11-3|TRBD2|TRBJ2-1
CASSSRGGGTAYNEQFF
TGTGCCAGCAGCAGCCGAGGCGGGGGGACTGCTTACAATGAGCAGTTCTTC
>NA|TRBV11-2|NA|TRBJ1-3
CASNSRDTGNTIYF
TGTGCCAGCAACTCCCGGGATACTGGAAACACCATATATTTT
>NA|TRBV7-2|NA|TRBJ1-1
CASSLQRDTEAFF
TGTGCCAGCAGTTTACAGCGGGACACTGAAGCTTTCTTT
>NA|TRBV25-1|NA|TRBJ2-7
CASSEYRAKSYEQYF
TGTGCCAGCAGTGAATACAGGGCGAAATCCTACGAGCAGTACTTC
>NA|TRBV7-2|NA|TRBJ2-7
CASSSVGYGQSSYEQYF
TGTGCCAGCAGCTCAGTGGGGTACGGACAGTCAAGCTACGAGCAGTACTTC
>NA|TRBV28|NA|TRBJ1-4
CASSSKAGQGNEKLFF
TGTGCCAGCAGCTCTAAGGCGGGGCAGGGAAATGAAAAACTGTTTTTT
>NA|TRBV18|TRBD2|TRBJ2-5
CASSPAGTSGETQYF
TGTGCCAGCTCACCAGCCGGGACTAGCGGGGAGACCCAGTACTTC
>NA|TRBV7-3|NA|TRBJ1-1
CASSPGALNTEAFF
TGTGCCAGCAGCCCTGGGGCGCTGAACACTGAAGCTTTCTTT
>NA|TRBV30|NA|TRBJ2-1
CAWSVRGNSYNEQFF
TGTGCCTGGAGTGTAAGGGGAAATTCCTACAATGAGCAGTTCTTC
>NA|TRBV6-5|TRBD1|TRBJ2-1
CASSTGTGAQEQFF
TGTGCCAGCAGTACTGGGACAGGGGCCCAAGAGCAGTTCTTC
>NA|TRBV10-3|TRBD1|TRBJ2-7
CAITRDRDYEQYF
TGTGCCATCACCCGGGACAGGGACTACGAGCAGTACTTC
>NA|TRBV7-9|NA|TRBJ1-3
CASSLGLQWSGNTIYF
TGTGCCAGCAGCTTAGGTCTCCAGTGGAGTGGAAACACCATATATTTT
>NA|TRBV6-6|NA|TRBJ1-5
CASSRDPNQPQHF
TGTGCCAGCAGCCGGGATCCCAATCAGCCCCAGCATTTT
>once|TRBV19|NA|TRBJ1-4
CASSIDWAGRSEKLFF
TGTGCCAGTAGTATAGATTGGGCGGGACGTAGCGAAAAACTGTTTTTT
>NA|TRBV7-9|NA|TRBJ1-5
CASSSQPDSSQPQHF
TGTGCCAGCAGCTCCCAACCGGACAGCAGCCAGCCCCAGCATTTT
>NA|TRBV2|NA|TRBJ2-3
CASSVAGGASTDTQYF
TGTGCCAGCAGTGTAGCCGGAGGGGCGAGCACAGATACGCAGTATTTT
>NA|TRBV7-2|NA|TRBJ2-7
CASSRTLGSSYEQYF
TGTGCCAGCAGCCGAACTCTGGGGAGCTCCTACGAGCAGTACTTC
>NA|TRBV9|TRBD2|TRBJ2-7
CASSPGGNWLNEQYF
TGTGCCAGCAGCCCCGGGGGGAATTGGTTGAACGAGCAGTACTTC
>NA|TRBV5-1|NA|TRBJ2-3
CASSLGGVPSTDTQYF
TGCGCCAGCAGCTTGGGGGGGGTTCCCTCCACAGATACGCAGTATTTT
>NA|TRBV13|NA|TRBJ2-5
CASSSPTRERETQYF
TGTGCCAGCAGCTCGCCGACTCGGGAGCGGGAGACCCAGTACTTC
>NA|TRBV19|NA|TRBJ2-7
CASSIVGQEDTQYF
TGTGCCAGTAGTATAGTGGGCCAAGAAGACACTCAGTACTTC
>once|TRBV7-2|TRBD1|TRBJ2-3
CASSLRGPADTQYF
TGTGCCAGCAGCTTGAGGGGGCCCGCAGATACGCAGTATTTT
>few|TRBV7-2|NA|TRBJ1-5
CASSFGPNQPQHF
TGTGCCAGCAGCTTTGGGCCTAATCAGCCCCAGCATTTT
>NA|TRBV25-1|NA|TRBJ1-5
CASSLAGSNQPQHF
TGTGCCAGCAGTCTTGCGGGGAGCAATCAGCCCCAGCATTTT
>NA|TRBV7-2|TRBD2|TRBJ2-7
CASSLYTLGGSYEQYF
TGTGCCAGCAGCTTATATACGCTGGGGGGGTCCTACGAGCAGTACTTC
>NA|TRBV7-2|TRBD2|TRBJ2-7
CASSLDSGTSSEQYF
TGTGCCAGCAGCTTGGATTCCGGGACTAGCAGCGAGCAGTACTTC
>NA|TRBV5-1|NA|TRBJ2-2
CASSLGPRGSGELFF
TGCGCCAGCAGCTTGGGGCCCCGCGGGTCCGGGGAGCTGTTTTTT
>few|TRBV11-3|TRBD1|TRBJ2-1
CASSFRGQGAQNEQFF
TGTGCCAGCAGCTTTAGAGGACAGGGGGCGCAAAATGAGCAGTTCTTC
>few|TRBV5-5|NA|TRBJ2-5
CASSLAGAQETQYF
TGTGCCAGCAGCTTGGCAGGGGCCCAAGAGACCCAGTACTTC
>NA|TRBV7-3|TRBD1|TRBJ2-1
CASSFGQGEYNEQFF
TGTGCCAGCAGCTTCGGACAGGGAGAGTACAATGAGCAGTTCTTC
>NA|TRBV28|NA|TRBJ2-1
CASGPRGGRWGEKQFF
TGTGCCAGCGGGCCGAGGGGGGGCCGGTGGGGCGAAAAGCAGTTCTTC
>once|TRBV30|NA|TRBJ2-1
CAWSVRSKAYNEQFF
TGTGCCTGGAGTGTCCGGAGTAAAGCTTACAATGAGCAGTTCTTC
>NA|TRBV7-2|NA|TRBJ2-7
CASSLGLSSYEQYF
TGTGCCAGCAGCTTAGGACTAAGCTCCTACGAGCAGTACTTC
>NA|TRBV7-2|NA|TRBJ2-5
CASSFVGETQYF
TGTGCCAGCAGCTTCGTCGGGGAGACCCAGTACTTC
>few|TRBV19|NA|TRBJ2-1
CASSSAGVGEQFF
TGTGCCAGTAGTAGTGCAGGGGTAGGTGAGCAGTTCTTC
>NA|TRBV19|TRBD2|TRBJ2-3
CASSIGSGRATDTQYF
TGTGCCAGTAGTATAGGGAGCGGGAGGGCCACAGATACGCAGTATTTT
>NA|TRBV18|NA|TRBJ1-2
CASSPGGRNYGYTF
TGTGCCAGCTCACCTGGGGGCAGGAACTATGGCTACACCTTC
>NA|TRBV9|TRBD1|TRBJ1-1
CASSVEGQADAAFF
TGTGCCAGCAGCGTAGAAGGACAGGCCGACGCGGCTTTCTTT
>NA|TRBV7-6|TRBD2|TRBJ2-7
CASSLARGGLYEQYF
TGTGCCAGCAGCTTAGCGCGCGGGGGGCTGTACGAGCAGTACTTC
>NA|TRBV7-2|NA|TRBJ2-1
CASSLVPVRNEQFF
TGTGCCAGCAGCTTAGTCCCCGTTCGGAATGAGCAGTTCTTC
>NA|TRBV6-6|NA|TRBJ2-1
CASRLYPYNEQFF
TGTGCCAGCAGACTATATCCCTACAATGAGCAGTTCTTC
>NA|TRBV4-2|TRBD1|TRBJ1-5
CASSSTGERGQPQHF
TGTGCCAGCAGCTCCACAGGGGAACGAGGGCAGCCCCAGCATTTT
>NA|TRBV15|TRBD1|TRBJ1-4
CATSRTGVADEKLFF
TGTGCCACCAGCAGGACAGGGGTGGCGGATGAAAAACTGTTTTTT
>NA|TRBV10-1|TRBD1|TRBJ2-3
CASSEAGGITDTQYF
TGCGCCAGCAGTGAAGCAGGGGGCATCACAGATACGCAGTATTTT
>NA|TRBV6-4|TRBD2|TRBJ2-1
CASSEQAGGHNEQFF
TGTGCCAGCAGTGAGCAAGCGGGAGGCCACAATGAGCAGTTCTTC
>NA|TRBV7-6|NA|TRBJ1-5
CASSLEGGGGNQPQHF
TGTGCCAGCAGCTTAGAGGGGGGGGGTGGCAATCAGCCCCAGCATTTT
>once|TRBV15|NA|TRBJ2-2
CATSREAGFGELFF
TGTGCCACCAGCAGAGAGGCGGGGTTCGGGGAGCTGTTTTTT
>NA|TRBV11-3|NA|TRBJ1-3
CASSPGPGVNSLSGNTIYF
TGTGCCAGCAGCCCCGGGCCGGGGGTAAATAGCCTCTCTGGAAACACCATATATTTT
>NA|TRBV5-1|NA|TRBJ2-7
CASSTPEGTTSYEQYF
TGCGCCAGCAGTACCCCGGAGGGGACCACTTCCTACGAGCAGTACTTC